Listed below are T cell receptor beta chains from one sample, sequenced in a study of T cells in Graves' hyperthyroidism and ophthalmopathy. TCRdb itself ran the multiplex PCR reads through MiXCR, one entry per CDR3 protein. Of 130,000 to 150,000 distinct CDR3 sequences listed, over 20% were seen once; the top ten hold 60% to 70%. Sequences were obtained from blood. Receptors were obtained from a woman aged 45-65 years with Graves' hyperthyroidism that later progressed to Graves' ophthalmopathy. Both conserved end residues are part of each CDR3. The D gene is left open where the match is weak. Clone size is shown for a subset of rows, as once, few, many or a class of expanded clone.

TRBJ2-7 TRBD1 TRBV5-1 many CASRTGALSYEQYF TGCGCCAGCAGGACAGGGGCTTTGTCCTACGAGCAGTACTTC
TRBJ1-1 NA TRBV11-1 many CASSLIPSGMNTEAFF TGTGCCAGCAGCTTGATCCCAAGCGGTATGAACACTGAAGCTTTCTTT
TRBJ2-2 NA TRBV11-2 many CASSRVWLGPNTGELFF TGTGCCAGCAGCCGGGTCTGGTTGGGACCGAACACCGGGGAGCTGTTTTTT
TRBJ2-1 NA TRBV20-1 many CRCLWGNEQFF TGCAGATGCCTGTGGGGCAATGAGCAGTTCTTC
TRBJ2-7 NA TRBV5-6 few CASSPSGAVALPRSYEQYF TGTGCCAGCAGCCCCTCAGGGGCAGTGGCCCTACCGAGGTCCTACGAGCAGTACTTC
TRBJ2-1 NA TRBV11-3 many CASSLTSYGGNEQFF TGTGCCAGCAGCTTAACATCGTATGGGGGCAATGAGCAGTTCTTC
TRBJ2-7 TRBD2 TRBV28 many CASTLTSGSSYEQYF TGTGCCAGCACCCTCACTAGCGGGAGCTCCTACGAGCAGTACTTC
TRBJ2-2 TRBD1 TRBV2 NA CVSGGQETGELFF TGTGTCAGCGGTGGACAGGAAACCGGGGAGCTGTTTTTT
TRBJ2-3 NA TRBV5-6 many CASSRPFGGADTQYF TGTGCCAGCAGCCGCCCATTTGGGGGCGCAGATACGCAGTATTTT
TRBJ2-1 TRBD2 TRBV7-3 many CASSLSPSGMSSYNEQFF TGTGCCAGCAGCTTAAGTCCTAGCGGGATGAGCTCCTACAATGAGCAGTTCTTC
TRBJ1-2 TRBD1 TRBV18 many CASSPGMGQDGGYTF TGTGCCAGCTCACCGGGCATGGGACAGGACGGTGGCTACACCTTC
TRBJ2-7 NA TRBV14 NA CASSSGLTSSNEQYF TGTGCCAGCAGCAGCGGCCTCACTTCCAGCAACGAGCAGTACTTC
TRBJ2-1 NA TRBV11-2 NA CASSPPGLEQFF TGTGCCAGCAGTCCCCCGGGCCTCGAGCAGTTCTTC
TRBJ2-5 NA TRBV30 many CAWSGQGQETQYF TGTGCCTGGAGTGGCCAGGGCCAAGAGACCCAGTACTTC
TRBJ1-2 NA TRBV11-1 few CASSSPPAYGYTF TGTGCCAGCAGCTCACCTCCCGCCTATGGCTACACCTTC
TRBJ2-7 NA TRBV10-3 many CAISERAYEQYF TGTGCCATCAGTGAGAGAGCCTACGAGCAGTACTTC
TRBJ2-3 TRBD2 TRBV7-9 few CASSFKDPSREYHDTQYF TGTGCCAGCAGCTTTAAAGACCCCTCGCGGGAGTACCATGATACGCAGTATTTT
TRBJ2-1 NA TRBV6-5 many CASSYKVGDNEQFF TGTGCCAGCAGTTACAAGGTCGGGGACAATGAGCAGTTCTTC
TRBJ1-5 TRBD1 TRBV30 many CAWGQGSNQPQHF TGTGCCTGGGGACAGGGATCCAATCAGCCCCAGCATTTT
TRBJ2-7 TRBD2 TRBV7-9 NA CASRPLAGANEQYF TGTGCCAGCAGGCCTCTAGCGGGAGCCAACGAGCAGTACTTC